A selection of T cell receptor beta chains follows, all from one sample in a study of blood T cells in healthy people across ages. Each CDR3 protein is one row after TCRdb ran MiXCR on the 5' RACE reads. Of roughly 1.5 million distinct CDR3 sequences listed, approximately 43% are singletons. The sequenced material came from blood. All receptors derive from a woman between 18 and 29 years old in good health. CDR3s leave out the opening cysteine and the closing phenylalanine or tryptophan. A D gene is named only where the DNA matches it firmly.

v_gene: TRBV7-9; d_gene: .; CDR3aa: ASSLSRPGETQY
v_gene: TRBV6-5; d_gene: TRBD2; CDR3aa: ASSPLSAGIYNEQF
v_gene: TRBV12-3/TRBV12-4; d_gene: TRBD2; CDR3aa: ASSFGTRGADTQY
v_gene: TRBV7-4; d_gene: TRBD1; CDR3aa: ASSSTGGDEQF
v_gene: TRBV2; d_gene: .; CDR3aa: ASSDRGEQF
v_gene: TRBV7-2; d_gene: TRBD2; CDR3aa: ASSLVLAGGGEQY
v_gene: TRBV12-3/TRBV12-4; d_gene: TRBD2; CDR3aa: ASSFQGLAGGWTQY
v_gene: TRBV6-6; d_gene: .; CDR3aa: ASSRRDRSNEQY
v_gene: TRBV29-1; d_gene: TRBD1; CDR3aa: SVSGGQGEGNEEKLF
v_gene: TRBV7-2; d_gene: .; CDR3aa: ASSEGASVRRNERY
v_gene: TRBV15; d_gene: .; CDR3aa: ATSRDEALRLSYNEQF
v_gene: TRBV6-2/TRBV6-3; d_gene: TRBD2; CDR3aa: ATGTIYNEQY
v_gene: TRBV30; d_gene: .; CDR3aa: ASEPEGLVDTQY
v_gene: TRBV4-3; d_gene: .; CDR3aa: ASSQDRGVTNTEAF
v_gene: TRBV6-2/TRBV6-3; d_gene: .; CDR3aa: ARGQPGYGYT
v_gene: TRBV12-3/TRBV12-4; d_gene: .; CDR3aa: ASSPTAQITQY
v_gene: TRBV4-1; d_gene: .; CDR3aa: ASSQHRDNEQF
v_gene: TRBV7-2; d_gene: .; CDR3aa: ASSLGVGAANGKLF
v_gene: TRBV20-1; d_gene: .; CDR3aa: SARPPEAGELF
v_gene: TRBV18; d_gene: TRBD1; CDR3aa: ASSPNTPRTGLYGYT
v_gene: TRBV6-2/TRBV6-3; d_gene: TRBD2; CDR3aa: ASSYAPGLAGGYEQF
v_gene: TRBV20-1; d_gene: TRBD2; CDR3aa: SASLNAGAREQY
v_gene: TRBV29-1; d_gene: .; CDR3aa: SVARGDSYNEQF
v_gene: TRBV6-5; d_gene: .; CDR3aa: ASSYSLGFETQY
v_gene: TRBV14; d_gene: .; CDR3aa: ASSQEIIDGTEAF
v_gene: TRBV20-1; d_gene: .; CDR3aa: SALNPGNSKDTNYGYT
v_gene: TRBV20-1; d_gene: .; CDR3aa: SAPGATLYEQY
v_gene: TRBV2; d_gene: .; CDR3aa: ASREGAGFSTDTQY
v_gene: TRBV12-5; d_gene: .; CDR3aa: ASGLGPLVYGYT
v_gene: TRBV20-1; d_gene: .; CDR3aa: SALADIYNEQF
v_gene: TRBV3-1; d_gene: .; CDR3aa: ASSVQVQETQY
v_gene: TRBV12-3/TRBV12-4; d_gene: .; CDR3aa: ASSFNYREQF
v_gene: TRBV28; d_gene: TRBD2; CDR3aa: ASSLALAVYEQY
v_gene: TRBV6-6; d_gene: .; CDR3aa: ASSYGGSYEQF
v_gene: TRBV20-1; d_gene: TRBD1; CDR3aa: SSIPRDRGHNEQF
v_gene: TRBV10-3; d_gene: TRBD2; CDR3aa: AIKGLAGDNEQF
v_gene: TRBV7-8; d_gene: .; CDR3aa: ASSLERENQY
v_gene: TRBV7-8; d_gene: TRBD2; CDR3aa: ASSPPGLAGPYNEQF
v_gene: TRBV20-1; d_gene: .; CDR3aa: SATGQFDEQF
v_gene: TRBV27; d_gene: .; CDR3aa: ASSFSQSYEQY
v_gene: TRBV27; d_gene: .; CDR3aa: ASSWTGGYEQF
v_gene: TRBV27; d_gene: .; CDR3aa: ASSYRLYSNQPQH
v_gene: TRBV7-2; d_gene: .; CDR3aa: ASSSAGGTSYNEKF